The 9 T cell receptor beta chains below come from one sample, sequenced in a study of blood T cell repertoires in COVID-19. Generated by immunoSEQ multiplex PCR, the TCRdb table keeps only in-frame clones and is missing some. The data show roughly 250,000 clones, about nine tenths seen once. Sequencing was performed on peripheral blood. These receptor sequences come from a man aged 55 to 70 who had recovered from COVID-19.

This chain joins TRBV9 and TRBJ2-2; the D gene is possibly TRBD2 (6 bases). The germline gives CDR1 SGDLS, CDR2 YYNGEE. The CDR3 has 15 amino acids. V was shortened by 0 bases and J by 2 bases, with 8 bases between the two germline ends. Here the CDR3 DNA reads TGTGCCAGCAGCGTAGAGGCGGGAAACACCGGGGAGCTGTTTTTT. It translates to CASSVEAGNTGELFF.

This clone has just a few counts. In DNA, the CDR3 is TGTGCCAGTAGTATAGGGCTAGCGGGGGTTTACGATACGCAGTATTTT. This sequence encodes CASSIGLAGVYDTQYF. This chain joins TRBV19 and TRBJ2-3, with 10 bases lining up with TRBD2. Germline loops: CDR1 LNHDA, CDR2 SQIVND (reference sequence). With 1 base clipped from V and 6 bases from J, the junction kept 7 bases outside the gene matches. The CDR3 has 16 amino acids. Drawing the rest from reference TRBV19 and TRBJ2-3, the complete variable domain is DGGITQSPKYLFRKEGQNVTLSCEQNLNHDAMYWYRQDPGQGLRLIYYSQIVNDFQKGDIAEGYSVSREKKESFPLTVTSAQKNPTAFYLCASSIGLAGVYDTQYFGPGTRLTVL.

CDR3 bases: TGTGCCAGCAGAGGACAGGTTAACACCGGGGAGCTGTTTTTT. Protein sequence: CASRGQVNTGELFF. The V call is TRBV2, the J call TRBJ2-2; 7 nucleotides agree with TRBD1. V was pared by 6 bases and J by 2 bases, with 3 bases of the junction left unmatched. The CDR3 extends over 14 amino acids. The V gene's germline CDR1 is SNHLY and CDR2 FYNNEI. Complete variable domain (other parts from reference TRBV2 and TRBJ2-2): EPEVTQTPSHQVTQMGQEVILRCVPISNHLYFYWYRQILGQKVEFLVSFYNNEISEKSEIFDDQFSVERPDGSNFTLKIRSTKLEDSAMYFCASRGQVNTGELFFGEGSRLTVL.

The V call is TRBV24-1, the J call TRBJ2-5; D perhaps matches TRBD1 (6 bases). Germline CDR1 KGHDR, CDR2 SFDVKD. The CDR3 totals 18 residues. V lost 2 bases to trimming and J lost 4 bases, with 22 bases between them. CDR3 nucleotide sequence: TGTGCCACCAGTGATTCACTAATCCCAGGGGTCCCAGCAGAGACCCAGTACTTC. It translates to CATSDSLIPGVPAETQYF.

The chain recombines TRBV19 with TRBJ2-7, with D perhaps matching TRBD1 (6 bases). This CDR3 region has 13 residues. Trimming cost V 7 bases and J 0 bases, with 10 bases left between them. Germline values: CDR1 LNHDA, CDR2 SQIVND (reference sequence). The CDR3 sequence: CASKQTGSYEQYF. For the CDR3, the DNA is TGTGCCAGTAAACAGACAGGCTCCTACGAGCAGTACTTC. Full variable domain (remainder filled in from reference TRBV19 and TRBJ2-7): DGGITQSPKYLFRKEGQNVTLSCEQNLNHDAMYWYRQDPGQGLRLIYYSQIVNDFQKGDIAEGYSVSREKKESFPLTVTSAQKNPTAFYLCASKQTGSYEQYFGPGTRLTVT.

The chain links TRBV11-2 to TRBJ2-7, with 7 bases aligning to TRBD1. Germline loops: CDR1 SGHAT, CDR2 FQNNGV. CDR3 length equals 16 residues. Trimming took 4 bases from V and 2 from J; bases not matched to a gene: 11. The DNA for the CDR3 is TGTGCCAGCAGCTCGAGCCCGGGACAGCAAACCTACGAGCAGTACTTC. This sequence encodes CASSSSPGQQTYEQYF.

The chain joins TRBV9 to TRBJ2-1; D may be TRBD2 (6 bases). V was clipped by 7 bases and J by 7 bases, with 12 bases between them. This CDR3 is built from 12 residues. Looked up from germline, CDR1 is SGDLS and CDR2 is YYNGEE. The CDR3 DNA sequence: TGTGCCAGCGACGGCGGGGATAATGAGCAGTTCTTC. Encoded protein: CASDGGDNEQFF.

The chain has TRBV18 and TRBJ2-2; D is unresolved. The CDR3 runs 14 residues. CDR1 is KGHSH and CDR2 is LQKENI in the germline V gene. The V gene lost 6 bases and the J gene lost 6 bases, with 14 bases spanning the gap. The CDR3 is CASSIDIISGELFF. CDR3 in DNA: TGTGCCAGCTCGATCGACATAATCTCCGGGGAGCTGTTTTTT.

This sequence joins TRBV6-5 and TRBJ2-6; 7 bases align to TRBD1. This CDR3 has 15 residues. The V segment lost 6 bases and the J segment 4 bases; nucleotides outside the gene matches: 6. Per the germline V gene, CDR1 is MNHEY and CDR2 is SVGAGI. CDR3 loop: CASSRTGPGANVLTF. CDR3 DNA sequence: TGTGCCAGCAGCAGGACAGGTCCCGGGGCCAACGTCCTGACTTTC.